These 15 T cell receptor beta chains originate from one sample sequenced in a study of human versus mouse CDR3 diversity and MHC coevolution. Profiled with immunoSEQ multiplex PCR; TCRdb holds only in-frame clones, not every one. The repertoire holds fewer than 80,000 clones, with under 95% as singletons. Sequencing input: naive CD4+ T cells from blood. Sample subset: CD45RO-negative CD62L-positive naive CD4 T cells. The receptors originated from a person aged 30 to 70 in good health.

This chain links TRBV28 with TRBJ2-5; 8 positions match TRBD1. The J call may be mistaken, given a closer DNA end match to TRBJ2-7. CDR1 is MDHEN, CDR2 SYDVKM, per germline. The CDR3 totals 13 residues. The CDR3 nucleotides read TGTGCCAGCAGACAGGGGGGCTCCTACGAGCAGTACTTC. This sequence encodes CASRQGGSYEQYF.

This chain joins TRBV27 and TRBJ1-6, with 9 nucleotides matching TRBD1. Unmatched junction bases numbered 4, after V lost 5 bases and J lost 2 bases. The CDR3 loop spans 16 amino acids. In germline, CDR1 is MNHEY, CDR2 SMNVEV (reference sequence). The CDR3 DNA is TGTGCCAGCAGTCTTAGACAGGGGGCCTATAATTCACCCCTCCACTTT. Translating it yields CASSLRQGAYNSPLHF.

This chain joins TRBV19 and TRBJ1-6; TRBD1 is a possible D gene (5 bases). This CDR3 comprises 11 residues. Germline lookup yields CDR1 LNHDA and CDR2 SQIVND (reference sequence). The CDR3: CAGGVDSPLHF. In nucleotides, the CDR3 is TGTGCGGGGGGTGTTGATTCACCCCTCCACTTT.

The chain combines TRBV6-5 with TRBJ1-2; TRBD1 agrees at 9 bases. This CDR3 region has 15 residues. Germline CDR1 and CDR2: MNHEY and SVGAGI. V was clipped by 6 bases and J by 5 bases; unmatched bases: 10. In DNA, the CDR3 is TGTGCCAGCAGCGGCCTTGGGACAGGGAGTTATGGCTACACCTTC. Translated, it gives CASSGLGTGSYGYTF.

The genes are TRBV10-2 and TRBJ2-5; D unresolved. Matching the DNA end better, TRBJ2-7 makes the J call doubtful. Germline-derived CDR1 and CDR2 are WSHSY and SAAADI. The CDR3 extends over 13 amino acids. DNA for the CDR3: TGCGCCAGCACGTTGACGGAGTCCTACGAGCAGTACTTC. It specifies CASTLTESYEQYF.

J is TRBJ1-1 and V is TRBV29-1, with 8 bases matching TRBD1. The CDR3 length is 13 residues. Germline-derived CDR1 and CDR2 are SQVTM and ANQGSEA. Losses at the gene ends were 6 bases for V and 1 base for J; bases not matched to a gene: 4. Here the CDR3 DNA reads TGCAGCGTCTGGACAGGGCGGAACACTGAAGCTTTCTTT. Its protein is CSVWTGRNTEAFF. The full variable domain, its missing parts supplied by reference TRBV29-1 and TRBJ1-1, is SAVISQKPSRDICQRGTSLTIQCQVDSQVTMMFWYRQQPGQSLTLIATANQGSEATYESGFVIDKFPISRPNLTFSTLTVSNMSPEDSSIYLCSVWTGRNTEAFFGQGTRLTVV.

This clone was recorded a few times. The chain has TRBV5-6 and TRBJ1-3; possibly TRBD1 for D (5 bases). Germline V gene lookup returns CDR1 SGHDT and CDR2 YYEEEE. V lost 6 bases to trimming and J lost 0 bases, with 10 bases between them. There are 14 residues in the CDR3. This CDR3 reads CASTDSRSGNTIYF. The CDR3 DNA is TGTGCCAGCACCGACAGCCGCTCTGGAAACACCATATATTTT.

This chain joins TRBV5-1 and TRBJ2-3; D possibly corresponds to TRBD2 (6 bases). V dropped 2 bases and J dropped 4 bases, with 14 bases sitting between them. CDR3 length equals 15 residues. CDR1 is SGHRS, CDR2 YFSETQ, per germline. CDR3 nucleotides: TGCGCCAGCAGCTTTGAAAAGCGCGGGGCAGATACGCAGTATTTT. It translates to CASSFEKRGADTQYF.

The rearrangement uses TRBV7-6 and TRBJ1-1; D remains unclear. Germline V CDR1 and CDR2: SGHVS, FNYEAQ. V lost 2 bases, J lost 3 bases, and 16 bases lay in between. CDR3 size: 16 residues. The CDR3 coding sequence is TGTGCCAGCAGCTTAAATCGGTTCCAGAGGGACACTGAAGCTTTCTTT. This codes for CASSLNRFQRDTEAFF.

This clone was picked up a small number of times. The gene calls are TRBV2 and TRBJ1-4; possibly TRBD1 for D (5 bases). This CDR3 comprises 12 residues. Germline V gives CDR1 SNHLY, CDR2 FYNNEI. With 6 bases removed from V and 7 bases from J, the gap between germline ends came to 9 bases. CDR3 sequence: CASSGGSEKLFF. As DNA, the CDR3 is TGTGCCAGCAGCGGGGGTAGTGAAAAACTGTTTTTT.

The CDR3 sequence is CASSATGGYGYTF. CDR3 bases: TGTGCCAGCAGCGCGACAGGTGGCTATGGCTACACCTTC. The V call is TRBV5-6, the J call TRBJ1-2; D might be TRBD1 (6 bases). CDR3 length: 13 residues. Germline CDR1 SGHDT, CDR2 YYEEEE. Trimming removed 4 bases at V and 4 bases at J, with 11 bases between.

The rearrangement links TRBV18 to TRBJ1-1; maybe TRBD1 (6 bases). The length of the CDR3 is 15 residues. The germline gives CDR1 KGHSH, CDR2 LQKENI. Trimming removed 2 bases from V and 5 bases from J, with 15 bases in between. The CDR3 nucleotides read TGTGCCAGCTCACCAATGGGAGGGGGTGAAACTGAAGCTTTCTTT. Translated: CASSPMGGGETEAFF.

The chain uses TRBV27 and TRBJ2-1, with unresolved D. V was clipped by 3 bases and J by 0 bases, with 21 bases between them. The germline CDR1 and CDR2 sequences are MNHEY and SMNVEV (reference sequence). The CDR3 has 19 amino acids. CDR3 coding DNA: TGTGCCAGCAGTTTGGCCCCACCGTTCAATCGAGGCTCCTACAATGAGCAGTTCTTC. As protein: CASSLAPPFNRGSYNEQFF.

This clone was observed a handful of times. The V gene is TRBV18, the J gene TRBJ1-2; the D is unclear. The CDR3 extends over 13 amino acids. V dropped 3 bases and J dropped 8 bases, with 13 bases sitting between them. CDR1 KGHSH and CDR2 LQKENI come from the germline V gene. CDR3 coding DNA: TGTGCCAGCTCACCGGGAGCCCAGGAGGGCTACACCTTC. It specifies CASSPGAQEGYTF.

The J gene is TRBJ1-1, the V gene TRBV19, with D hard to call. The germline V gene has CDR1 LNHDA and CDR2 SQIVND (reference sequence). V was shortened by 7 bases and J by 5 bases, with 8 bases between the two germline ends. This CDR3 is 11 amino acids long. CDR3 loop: CASIRGTEAFF. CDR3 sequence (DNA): TGTGCCAGTATACGGGGTACTGAAGCTTTCTTT.